A selection of T cell receptor beta chains follows, all from one sample in a study of T cell repertoires in cytomegalovirus infection. TCRdb reprocessed the reads with MiXCR, giving one entry per CDR3 protein. The sample consists of some 700,000 distinct CDR3 sequences, around 30% of them appearing once. These receptors are not linked to any known antigen. Specimen: cultured PBMCs, collected from culture after CMV antigen stimulation. These receptors were taken from a human donor in good health (CMV status not recorded). Some clones in this sample may be carry-over from other donors' samples. Both conserved end residues are part of each CDR3. D genes are given only for firm matches. The size of a clone is reported for some rows only, either as once, few or many, or as a class for expanded clones.

TGTGCCAGCAGCTTAGATAGTTTAGTGGACAGGGCCTACGAGCAGTACTTC | CASSLDSLVDRAYEQYF | TRBJ2-7 | TRBD1 | few | TRBV7-2
TGTGCCAGCAGTGAGGAGGTTCAAACGCAGTATTTT | CASSEEVQTQYF | TRBJ2-3 | NA | NA | TRBV2
TGTGCCAGCAGCGTGGGGGTGGCTATTTCCAAAGAGACCCAGTACTTC | CASSVGVAISKETQYF | TRBJ2-5 | NA | once | TRBV9
TGTGCCAGCAGTTCCCCCGGCGGGACGACACCCCTCCACTTT | CASSSPGGTTPLHF | TRBJ1-6 | NA | NA | TRBV28
TGCGCCAGCAGCCATCCCTTTCGGGCGTTGGGTGAGCAGTTCTTC | CASSHPFRALGEQFF | TRBJ2-1 | NA | NA | TRBV4-1
TGTGCCAGCAGTCCCGGGACAGGGGCAGGGGCACCCCTCCACTTT | CASSPGTGAGAPLHF | TRBJ1-6 | TRBD1 | many | TRBV12-3/TRBV12-4
TGTGCCAGCGGGACTAGCGGGAGGGTGGGCTACAATGAGCAGTTCTTC | CASGTSGRVGYNEQFF | TRBJ2-1 | TRBD2 | NA | TRBV6-2/TRBV6-3
TGTGCCAGCAGCTTAGAGGGGGGACTAGTAAGAGAGACCCAGTACTTC | CASSLEGGLVRETQYF | TRBJ2-5 | TRBD2 | few | TRBV7-8
TGTGCCAGCCACGGACTAGCGGGAGCCCACGAGCAGTACTTC | CASHGLAGAHEQYF | TRBJ2-7 | TRBD2 | NA | TRBV6-2/TRBV6-3
TGCAGTGCTAGACAACAAGGCTACGAGCAGTACTTC | CSARQQGYEQYF | TRBJ2-7 | NA | NA | TRBV20-1
TGCAGTGCTCCCTGTGAGAGCTCCTACGAGCAGTACTTC | CSAPCESSYEQYF | TRBJ2-7 | NA | once | TRBV20-1
TGTGCCAGCAGTTACTCGACTCCAGCGGGGAAACCCTACGAGCAGTACTTC | CASSYSTPAGKPYEQYF | TRBJ2-7 | TRBD2 | once | TRBV6-6
TGTGCCAGCAGCTTAGGGCTGGGGGGTCGCTCTGGGGCCAACGTCCTGACTTTC | CASSLGLGGRSGANVLTF | TRBJ2-6 | NA | few | TRBV7-8
TGTGCCAGCAGCGGGGTAATGAACACTGAAGCTTTCTTT | CASSGVMNTEAFF | TRBJ1-1 | NA | few | TRBV6-2/TRBV6-3
TGTGCCAGCTCACCGTGGGATCGGGACAGGAACTCTGGGGCCAACGTCCTGACTTTC | CASSPWDRDRNSGANVLTF | TRBJ2-6 | TRBD1 | NA | TRBV18
TGTGCCAGCAGCCCCCCATCGGGGGTCAACACCATATATTTT | CASSPPSGVNTIYF | TRBJ1-3 | NA | NA | TRBV11-2
TGTGCCACCTCACTGGAGTGGTACGAGCAGTACTTC | CATSLEWYEQYF | TRBJ2-7 | NA | NA | TRBV28
TGTGCCAGCAGTTTAGGTCGGGCCAGCTACACCTTC | CASSLGRASYTF | TRBJ1-2 | NA | few | TRBV12-3/TRBV12-4
TGCAGCGTTGAAGATCTACTCGGGTCTGGGAACACTGAAGCTTTCTTT | CSVEDLLGSGNTEAFF | TRBJ1-1 | NA | NA | TRBV29-1
TGTGCCAGCAGCACCCCCCGAGGTAGCGGGAGCAATGAGCAGTTCTTC | CASSTPRGSGSNEQFF | TRBJ2-1 | TRBD2 | NA | TRBV7-6
TGTGCCAGCAGCTTGGGGCCATTGGGACTAGCCTACGAGCAGTACTTC | CASSLGPLGLAYEQYF | TRBJ2-7 | TRBD2 | many | TRBV7-2
TGTGCCAGCAGCGTAGGTGGGGCGGGGGTCACTGAAGCTTTCTTT | CASSVGGAGVTEAFF | TRBJ1-1 | NA | few | TRBV9
TGCAGTGCTTTACCACTAGACGAGACCCAGTACTTC | CSALPLDETQYF | TRBJ2-5 | NA | NA | TRBV20-1
TGTGCCAGCAGTGAAGCGGGGGGGGACTATGGCTACACCTTC | CASSEAGGDYGYTF | TRBJ1-2 | NA | NA | TRBV6-1
TGTGCCAGCAGCCGGGGCCTGGAAGGGGAAATCGAAAAACTGTTTTTT | CASSRGLEGEIEKLFF | TRBJ1-4 | NA | NA | TRBV14
TGTGCCAGCAGCCCACTAACCAGAAGCTCCTACAATGAGCAGTTCTTC | CASSPLTRSSYNEQFF | TRBJ2-1 | NA | many | TRBV7-2
TGTGCCAGCAGTTACCCAATCAAGGACAGGGAGGGACCCCTCCACTTT | CASSYPIKDREGPLHF | TRBJ1-6 | TRBD1 | few | TRBV6-6
TGTGCCAGCAGCTCCCGGACTAGCGGGGGGTCCGGAGAGCAGTTCTTC | CASSSRTSGGSGEQFF | TRBJ2-1 | TRBD2 | NA | TRBV5-4
TGTGCCAGCAGCTTAGGCGGGACAACTTTCGCCTACGAGCAGTACTTC | CASSLGGTTFAYEQYF | TRBJ2-7 | NA | many | TRBV7-8
TGTGCCAGCAGTTCCGGGGCGACTAGCGTCGACAATGAGCAGTTCTTC | CASSSGATSVDNEQFF | TRBJ2-1 | TRBD2 | NA | TRBV12-3/TRBV12-4
TGTGCCAGCAGGTTTCGGAAGGGGGTAAGGGCTGAAGCTTTCTTT | CASRFRKGVRAEAFF | TRBJ1-1 | NA | NA | TRBV6-6